These 25 T cell receptor beta chains originate from one sample sequenced in a study of glioma-infiltrating T cells after dendritic cell vaccination. Time point meaning: after dendritic cell vaccination, including at tumor progression/relapse. The protocol was immunoSEQ multiplex PCR, while the TCRdb copy is restricted to in-frame clones and leaves out a portion. Here the sample spans tens of thousands of clones, under 85% being singletons. Here the sequenced sample was blood, taken after dendritic cell vaccination. All receptors derive from a human donor with glioblastoma.

The chain joins TRBV4-2 to TRBJ2-7; D gene uncertain. The germline V and J ends were trimmed by 0 bases and 5 bases, with 8 bases remaining between them. CDR3 size: 13 residues. The germline V gene has CDR1 LGHNA and CDR2 YNFKEQ. The CDR3 DNA follows: TGTGCCAGCAGCCAAGATCTCAGTGACGAGCAGTACTTC. Encoded protein: CASSQDLSDEQYF.

This rearrangement joins TRBV7-9 to TRBJ2-7, with a tentative D call TRBD1 (6 bases). The CDR3 extends over 14 amino acids. Germline CDR1 SEHNR, CDR2 FQNEAQ (reference sequence). V was cut by 5 bases and J by 5 bases, with 16 bases left in between. The CDR3 reads CASSRDPKGDEQYF. DNA of the CDR3: TGTGCCAGCAGCCGAGACCCGAAGGGGGACGAGCAGTACTTC.

J is TRBJ2-3 and V is TRBV7-2; a possible D gene is TRBD1 (6 bases). This CDR3 contains 15 residues. Germline values: CDR1 SGHTA, CDR2 FQGNSA. Trimming stripped 6 bases from V and 0 bases from J, with 13 bases between. This CDR3 reads CASRIDRLSTDTQYF. In DNA form, the CDR3 reads TGTGCCAGCAGAATAGACAGGCTTAGCACAGATACGCAGTATTTT.

This clone was seen a handful of times. The chain recombines TRBV7-9 with TRBJ2-6; a weak D match, TRBD1 (5 bases). This CDR3 contains 19 residues. Germline V gene lookup returns CDR1 SEHNR and CDR2 FQNEAQ (reference sequence). V dropped 1 base and J dropped 4 bases, with 20 bases sitting between them. CDR3: CASSLGGQVTSLGANVLTF. DNA of the CDR3: TGTGCCAGCAGCTTAGGGGGCCAGGTTACCTCTCTGGGGGCCAACGTCCTGACTTTC.

The CDR3, as DNA: TGCGCCAGCAGCCAAGATTGGGCAGATCGCCAGCCCCAGCATTTT. It yields the protein CASSQDWADRQPQHF. The rearrangement links TRBV4-3 to TRBJ1-5; D gene uncertain. The germline V and J ends were trimmed by 0 bases and 7 bases, with 13 bases remaining between them. Per the germline V gene, CDR1 is LGHNA and CDR2 is YSLEER. The CDR3 is made up of 15 amino acids.

The chain links TRBV27 to TRBJ2-1, with 13 bases aligning to TRBD2. The CDR3 is 16 residues long. The germline CDR1 and CDR2 sequences are MNHEY and SMNVEV (reference sequence). Trimming took 5 bases from V and 7 from J; bases not matched to a gene: 8. The CDR3 loop reads CASSLRTSGGWNEQFF. The DNA for the CDR3 is TGTGCCAGCAGTCTTAGGACTAGCGGGGGCTGGAATGAGCAGTTCTTC.

The chain links TRBV2 to TRBJ1-2; a weak D match, TRBD1 (6 bases). The germline V gene encodes CDR1 SNHLY and CDR2 FYNNEI. Trimming took 2 bases from V and 2 from J, leaving 9 bases between them. CDR3 length equals 14 residues. The CDR3 here is CASSEMGANYGYTF. CDR3 DNA sequence: TGTGCCAGCAGTGAAATGGGGGCGAACTATGGCTACACCTTC.

The chain employs TRBV11-2 and TRBJ2-2, with no clear D. The CDR3 runs 16 residues. CDR1 and CDR2 from the germline V gene are SGHAT and FQNNGV. Trimming removed 5 bases at V and 7 bases at J, with 20 bases between. The CDR3 is CASSILTTPGIGELFF. The CDR3 DNA follows: TGTGCCAGCAGCATTTTGACGACACCAGGTATCGGGGAGCTGTTTTTT.

On this clone itself: Different DNA sequences within this sample yield the same CDR3. The chain employs TRBV5-1 and TRBJ1-1, with D perhaps matching TRBD1 (6 bases). Per the germline V gene, CDR1 is SGHRS and CDR2 is YFSETQ. The CDR3 spans 14 residues. Deletions cut 4 bases from V and 4 bases from J, with 14 bases between. CDR3 in DNA: TGCGCCAGCAGCCGGGGGGAAGGGGGCACTGAAGCTTTCTTT. Translation gives CASSRGEGGTEAFF.

This rearrangement joins TRBV18 to TRBJ2-7; 8 bases line up with TRBD1. In germline, CDR1 is KGHSH, CDR2 LQKENI. V shed 3 bases, J shed 3 bases, and the junction held 7 bases outside the gene matches. This CDR3 contains 15 residues. Written as DNA, the CDR3 is TGTGCCAGCTCACCTCCGGGACAGGCGAACTACGAGCAGTACTTC. Its protein product is CASSPPGQANYEQYF.

The chain has TRBV5-1 and TRBJ1-1; perhaps TRBD1 as D (6 bases). In germline, CDR1 is SGHRS, CDR2 YFSETQ. The CDR3 consists of 14 residues. Trimming removed 0 bases at V and 6 bases at J, with 12 bases between. The CDR3 sequence: CASSLAGDNAEAFF. The CDR3 coding sequence is TGCGCCAGCAGCTTGGCCGGGGACAACGCTGAAGCTTTCTTT.

This clone was counted between two and nine times. The chain has TRBV6-6 and TRBJ2-1, with D possibly being TRBD1 (5 bases). Germline CDR1 is MNHNY and CDR2 is SVGAGI (reference sequence). The CDR3 is 14 amino acids. Trimming cost V 7 bases and J 6 bases, with 16 bases left between them. CDR3 in amino acids: CASIHGQGFNEQFF. CDR3 nucleotides: TGTGCCAGCATTCACGGGCAGGGTTTCAATGAGCAGTTCTTC.

Only a few counts were recorded for this clone. The rearrangement joins TRBV11-2 to TRBJ1-1, with no clear D. CDR3 length: 12 residues. The V end lost 2 bases, the J end lost 10 bases, and 11 bases lay between the germline ends. CDR1 SGHAT and CDR2 FQNNGV come from the germline V gene. The CDR3 region is CASSLIPGGAFF. CDR3 sequence (DNA): TGTGCCAGCAGCTTAATACCCGGTGGAGCTTTCTTT.

The chain combines TRBV12-5 with TRBJ1-1; D unresolved. CDR1 is LGHNT and CDR2 is FRNRAP in the germline V gene. Trimming took 7 bases from V and 11 from J, leaving 17 bases between them. The CDR3 has 12 residues. DNA of the CDR3: TGTGCTAGTGCCTTCGAGAGGGTAGAGGCTTTCTTT. This gives the protein CASAFERVEAFF.

The chain combines TRBV28 with TRBJ1-1; the D is unclear. Germline V gene data show CDR1 as MDHEN and CDR2 as SYDVKM. V was cut by 3 bases and J by 1 base, with 3 bases left in between. This CDR3 has 12 residues. This CDR3 reads CASSFRNTEAFF. The DNA of the CDR3 is TGTGCCAGCAGTTTCCGGAACACTGAAGCTTTCTTT.

The rearrangement links TRBV14 to TRBJ2-3; TRBD2 matches at 8 bases. This CDR3 is built from 15 residues. Per germline, CDR1 SGHDN and CDR2 FVKESK. The V and J ends lost 7 bases and 1 base, in that order; junction bases with no gene match: 7. The CDR3 nucleotides are TGTGCCAGCAACCGAGCGGGGGCGGGCACAGATACGCAGTATTTT. It yields the protein CASNRAGAGTDTQYF.

This chain links TRBV15 with TRBJ2-7; the D is unclear. V was pared by 0 bases and J by 4 bases, with 7 bases between. Germline CDR1 LNHNV, CDR2 YYDKDF (reference sequence). The CDR3 has 13 residues. The CDR3 DNA follows: TGTGCCACCAGCAGAGATCTCGGGTACGAGCAGTACTTC. Amino acids: CATSRDLGYEQYF.

This clone was counted a single time. The CDR3 DNA reads TGTGCCAGCAGTCGCAGTCTCAGCACAGATACGCAGTATTTT. Its protein is CASSRSLSTDTQYF. The rearrangement links TRBV25-1 to TRBJ2-3, with no clear D. The length of the CDR3 is 14 residues. Germline CDR1 is MGHDK and CDR2 is SYGVNS. Trimming shortened V by 5 bases and J by 0 bases, and 9 bases separated the two germline ends.

CDR3 in DNA: TGTGCCAGCAGTTTTTTAGCGGGGGGCCGTTACGAGCAGTACTTC. It yields the protein CASSFLAGGRYEQYF. The chain carries TRBV7-2 and TRBJ2-7; 10 nucleotides agree with TRBD2. This CDR3 comprises 15 residues. The trim removed 6 bases at V and 4 bases at J, leaving 9 bases unmatched. CDR1 is SGHTA and CDR2 is FQGNSA in the germline V gene.

The rearrangement uses TRBV7-3 and TRBJ2-7, with D possibly matching TRBD1 (5 bases). This CDR3 has 15 amino acids. The V end lost 1 base, the J end lost 3 bases, and 13 bases lay between the germline ends. Germline CDR1 SGHTA, CDR2 FQGTGA. The CDR3: CASSLMGQDFYEQYF. Here the CDR3 DNA reads TGTGCCAGCAGCTTAATGGGGCAGGATTTCTACGAGCAGTACTTC.

The sample holds a few counts of this clone. This CDR3 is CASSEAGTGEKLFF. Written as DNA, the CDR3 is TGTGCCAGCAGTGAAGCAGGTACCGGGGAAAAACTGTTTTTT. This chain uses TRBV6-1 with TRBJ1-4, with unresolved D. From germline, CDR1 is MNHNS and CDR2 SASEGT. The CDR3 consists of 14 residues. Between the trimmed V and J ends, which lost 0 bases and 8 bases, there was a span of 10 bases.

This clone was recorded a few times. This rearrangement joins TRBV2 to TRBJ1-3, with 8 bases lining up with TRBD1. This CDR3 spans 15 amino acids. V was pared by 6 bases and J by 1 base, with 5 bases of the junction left unmatched. CDR1 and CDR2 (germline): SNHLY, FYNNEI. The CDR3 loop reads CASRGQGGSGNTIYF. DNA of the CDR3: TGTGCCAGCAGAGGACAGGGTGGGTCTGGAAACACCATATATTTT.

This chain joins TRBV6-5 and TRBJ1-5; D gene ambiguous. Per germline, CDR1 MNHEY and CDR2 SVGAGI. The CDR3 consists of 13 residues. V was shortened by 10 bases and J by 7 bases, with 17 bases between the two germline ends. The CDR3 is CATRGLNGQPQHF. CDR3 coding DNA: TGTGCCACTCGAGGACTCAACGGACAGCCCCAGCATTTT.

The V and J genes are TRBV10-2 and TRBJ2-7, with D perhaps TRBD1 (6 bases). V lost 3 bases and J lost 2, with 11 bases in between. The germline gives CDR1 WSHSY, CDR2 SAAADI. The CDR3 is 14 residues long. The CDR3 sequence is CASSEGGQTYEQYF. The CDR3 DNA is TGCGCCAGCAGTGAAGGGGGTCAGACCTACGAGCAGTACTTC.

The chain recombines TRBV7-3 with TRBJ2-3; the match to TRBD1 covers 9 bases. The CDR3 sequence is 12 residues long. With 6 bases clipped from V and 14 bases from J, the junction kept 9 bases outside the gene matches. In germline, CDR1 is SGHTA, CDR2 FQGTGA. The CDR3 sequence is CASRRTGDRLYF. The CDR3 DNA reads as TGTGCCAGCAGGCGGACAGGGGATCGCCTGTATTTT.